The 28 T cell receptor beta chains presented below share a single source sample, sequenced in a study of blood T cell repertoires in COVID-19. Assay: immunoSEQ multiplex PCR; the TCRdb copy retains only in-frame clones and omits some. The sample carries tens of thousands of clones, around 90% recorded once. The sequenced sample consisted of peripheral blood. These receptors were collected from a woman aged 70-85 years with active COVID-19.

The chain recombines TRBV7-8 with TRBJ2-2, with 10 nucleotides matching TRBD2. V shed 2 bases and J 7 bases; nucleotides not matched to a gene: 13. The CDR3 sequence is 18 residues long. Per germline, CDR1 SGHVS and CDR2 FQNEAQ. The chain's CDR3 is CASSLIPTLAGVRGELFF. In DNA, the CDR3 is TGTGCCAGCAGCTTAATCCCCACCCTAGCGGGAGTCCGCGGGGAGCTGTTTTTT.

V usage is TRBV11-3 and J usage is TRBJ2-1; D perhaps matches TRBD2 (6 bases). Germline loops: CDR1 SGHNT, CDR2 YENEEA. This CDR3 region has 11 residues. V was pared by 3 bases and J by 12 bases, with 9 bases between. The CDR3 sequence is CASSLGGRQFF. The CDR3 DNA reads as TGTGCCAGCAGCTTGGGGGGTAGGCAGTTCTTC. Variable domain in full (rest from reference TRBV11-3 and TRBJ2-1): EAGVVQSPRYKIIEKKQPVAFWCNPISGHNTLYWYLQNLGQGPELLIRYENEEAVDDSQLPKDRFSAERLKGVDSTLKIQPAELGDSAVYLCASSLGGRQFFGPGTRLTVL.

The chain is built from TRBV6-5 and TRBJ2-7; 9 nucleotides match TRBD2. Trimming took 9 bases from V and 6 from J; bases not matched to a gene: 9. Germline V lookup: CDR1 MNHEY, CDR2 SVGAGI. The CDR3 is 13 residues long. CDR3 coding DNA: TGTGCCAGTAGCGGGAGACATCCCGGCGAGCAGTACTTC. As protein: CASSGRHPGEQYF.

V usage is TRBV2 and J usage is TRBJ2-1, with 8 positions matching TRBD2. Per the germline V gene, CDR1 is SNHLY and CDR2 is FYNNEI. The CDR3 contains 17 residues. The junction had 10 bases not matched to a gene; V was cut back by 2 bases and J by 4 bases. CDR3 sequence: CASSEREAGGLYNEQFF. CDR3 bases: TGTGCCAGCAGTGAAAGGGAGGCGGGAGGTCTGTACAATGAGCAGTTCTTC.

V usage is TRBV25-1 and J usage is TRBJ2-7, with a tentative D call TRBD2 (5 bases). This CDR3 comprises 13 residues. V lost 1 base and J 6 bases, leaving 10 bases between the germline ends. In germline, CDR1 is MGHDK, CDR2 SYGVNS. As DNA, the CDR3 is TGTGCCAGCAGTGAATTATTTGAGGGCGAGCAGTACTTC. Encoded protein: CASSELFEGEQYF.

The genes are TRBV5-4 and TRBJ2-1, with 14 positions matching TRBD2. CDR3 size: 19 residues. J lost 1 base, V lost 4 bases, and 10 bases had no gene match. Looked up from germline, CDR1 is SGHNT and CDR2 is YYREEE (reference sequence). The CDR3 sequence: CASSPGLAGARLSYNEQFF. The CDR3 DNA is TGTGCCAGCAGCCCGGGACTAGCGGGAGCTAGGTTATCCTACAATGAGCAGTTCTTC.

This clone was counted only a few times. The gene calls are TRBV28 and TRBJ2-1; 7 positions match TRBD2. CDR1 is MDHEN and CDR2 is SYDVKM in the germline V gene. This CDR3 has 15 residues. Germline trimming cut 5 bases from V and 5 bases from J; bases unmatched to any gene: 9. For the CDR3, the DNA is TGTGCCAGCAGTCCACTCAGCGGGGTGAACAATGAGCAGTTCTTC. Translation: CASSPLSGVNNEQFF.

Here the CDR3 reads CACAPGGHNEQFF. The CDR3 DNA reads TGTGCCTGCGCCCCGGGAGGGCACAATGAGCAGTTCTTC. V and J are TRBV28 and TRBJ2-1, with 8 positions matching TRBD2. This CDR3 has 13 residues. Per the germline V gene, CDR1 is MDHEN and CDR2 is SYDVKM. V lost 11 bases and J lost 5; bases outside the gene matches: 8.

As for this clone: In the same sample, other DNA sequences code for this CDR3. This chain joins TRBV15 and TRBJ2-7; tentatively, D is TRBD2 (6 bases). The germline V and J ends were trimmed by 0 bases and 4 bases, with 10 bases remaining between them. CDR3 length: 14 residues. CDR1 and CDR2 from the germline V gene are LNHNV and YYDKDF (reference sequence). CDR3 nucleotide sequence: TGTGCCACCAGCAGAGATAGAGGGAGGTACGAGCAGTACTTC. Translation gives CATSRDRGRYEQYF.

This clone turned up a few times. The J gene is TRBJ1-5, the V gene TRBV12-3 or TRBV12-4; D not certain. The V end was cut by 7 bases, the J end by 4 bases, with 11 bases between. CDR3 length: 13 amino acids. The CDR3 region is CASMWGGNQPQHF. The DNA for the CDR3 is TGTGCCAGCATGTGGGGAGGAAATCAGCCCCAGCATTTT.

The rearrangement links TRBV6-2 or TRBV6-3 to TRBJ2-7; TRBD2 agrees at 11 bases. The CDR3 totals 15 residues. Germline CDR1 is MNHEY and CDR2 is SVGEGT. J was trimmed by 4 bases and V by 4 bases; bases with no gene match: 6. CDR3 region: CASSSNIAGGYEQYF. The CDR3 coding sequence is TGTGCCAGCAGTTCCAACATAGCGGGAGGGTACGAGCAGTACTTC.

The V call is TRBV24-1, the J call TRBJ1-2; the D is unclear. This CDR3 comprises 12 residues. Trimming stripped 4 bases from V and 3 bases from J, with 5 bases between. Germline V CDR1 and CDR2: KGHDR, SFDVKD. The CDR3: CATSDEYYGYTF. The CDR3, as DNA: TGTGCCACCAGTGACGAGTACTATGGCTACACCTTC.

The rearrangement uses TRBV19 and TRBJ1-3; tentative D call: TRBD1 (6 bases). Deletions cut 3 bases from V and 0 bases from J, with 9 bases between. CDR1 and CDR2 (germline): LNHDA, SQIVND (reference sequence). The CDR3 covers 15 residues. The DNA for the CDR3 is TGTGCCAGTAGTATGGGACAAATCTCTGGAAACACCATATATTTT. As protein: CASSMGQISGNTIYF.

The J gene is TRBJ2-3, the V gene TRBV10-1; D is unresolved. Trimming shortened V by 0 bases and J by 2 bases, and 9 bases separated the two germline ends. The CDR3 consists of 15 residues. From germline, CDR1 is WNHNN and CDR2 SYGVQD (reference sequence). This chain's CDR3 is CASSESAVPTDTQYF. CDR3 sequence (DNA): TGCGCCAGCAGTGAGTCTGCGGTCCCCACAGATACGCAGTATTTT.

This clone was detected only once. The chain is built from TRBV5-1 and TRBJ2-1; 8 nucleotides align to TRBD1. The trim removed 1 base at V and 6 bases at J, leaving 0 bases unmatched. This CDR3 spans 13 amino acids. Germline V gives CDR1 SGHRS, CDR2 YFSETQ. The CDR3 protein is CASSLTGGNEQFF. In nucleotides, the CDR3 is TGCGCCAGCAGCTTGACAGGGGGCAATGAGCAGTTCTTC.

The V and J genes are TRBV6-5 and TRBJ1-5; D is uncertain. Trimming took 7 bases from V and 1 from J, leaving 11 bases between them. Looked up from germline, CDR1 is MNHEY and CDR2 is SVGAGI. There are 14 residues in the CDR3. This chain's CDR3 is CASIRERSNQPQHF. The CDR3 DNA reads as TGTGCCAGCATAAGGGAGAGAAGCAATCAGCCCCAGCATTTT.

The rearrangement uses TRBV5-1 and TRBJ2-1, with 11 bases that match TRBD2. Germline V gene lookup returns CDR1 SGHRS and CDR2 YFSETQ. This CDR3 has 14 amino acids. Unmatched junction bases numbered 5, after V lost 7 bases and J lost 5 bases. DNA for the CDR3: TGCGCCAGCCGCGAGGGACTAGCGGACAATGAGCAGTTCTTC. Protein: CASREGLADNEQFF.

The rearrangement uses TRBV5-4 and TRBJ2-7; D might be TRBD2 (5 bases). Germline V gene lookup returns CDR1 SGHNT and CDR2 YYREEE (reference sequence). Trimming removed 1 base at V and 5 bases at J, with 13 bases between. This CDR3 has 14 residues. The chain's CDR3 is CASSLREPLNEQYF. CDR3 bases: TGTGCCAGCAGCTTGAGGGAGCCTCTTAACGAGCAGTACTTC.

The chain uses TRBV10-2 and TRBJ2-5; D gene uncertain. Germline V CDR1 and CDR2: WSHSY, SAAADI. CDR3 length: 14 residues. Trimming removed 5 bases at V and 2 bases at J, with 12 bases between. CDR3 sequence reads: CASSYGPQQETQYF. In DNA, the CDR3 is TGCGCCAGCAGTTACGGTCCCCAACAAGAGACCCAGTACTTC.

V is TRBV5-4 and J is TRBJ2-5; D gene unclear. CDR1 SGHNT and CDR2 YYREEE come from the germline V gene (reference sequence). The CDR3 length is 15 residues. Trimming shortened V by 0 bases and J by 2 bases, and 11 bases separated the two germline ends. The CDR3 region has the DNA TGTGCCAGCAGCTTGGAATTGGGCCGACAAGAGACCCAGTACTTC. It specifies CASSLELGRQETQYF. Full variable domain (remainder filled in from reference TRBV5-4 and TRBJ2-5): ETGVTQSPTHLIKTRGQQVTLRCSSQSGHNTVSWYQQALGQGPQFIFQYYREEENGRGNFPPRFSGLQFPNYSSELNVNALELDDSALYLCASSLELGRQETQYFGPGTRLLVL.

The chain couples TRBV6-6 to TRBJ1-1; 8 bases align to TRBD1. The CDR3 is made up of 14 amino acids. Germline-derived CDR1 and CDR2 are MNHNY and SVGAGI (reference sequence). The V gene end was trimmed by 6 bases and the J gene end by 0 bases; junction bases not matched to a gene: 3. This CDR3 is CASRRTGLNTEAFF. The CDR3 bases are TGTGCCAGCAGAAGGACAGGGCTGAACACTGAAGCTTTCTTT.

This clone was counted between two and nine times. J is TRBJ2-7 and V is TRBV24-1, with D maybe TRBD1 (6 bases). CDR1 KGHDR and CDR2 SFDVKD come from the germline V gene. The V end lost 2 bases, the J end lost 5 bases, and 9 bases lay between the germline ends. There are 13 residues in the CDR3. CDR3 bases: TGTGCCACCAGTGATTGGGGGCTCGACGAGCAGTACTTC. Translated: CATSDWGLDEQYF.

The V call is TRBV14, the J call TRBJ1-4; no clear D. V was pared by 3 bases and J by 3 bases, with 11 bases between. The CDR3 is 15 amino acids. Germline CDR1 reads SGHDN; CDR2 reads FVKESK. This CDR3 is CASSQRTGANEKLFF. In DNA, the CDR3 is TGTGCCAGCAGCCAGAGGACTGGAGCTAATGAAAAACTGTTTTTT.

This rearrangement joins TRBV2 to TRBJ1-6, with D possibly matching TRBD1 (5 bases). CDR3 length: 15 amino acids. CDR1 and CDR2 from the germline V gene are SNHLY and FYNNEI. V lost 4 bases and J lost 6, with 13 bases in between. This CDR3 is CASSAYDSTNSPLHF. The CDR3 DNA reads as TGTGCCAGCAGTGCCTATGACAGTACTAATTCACCCCTCCACTTT.

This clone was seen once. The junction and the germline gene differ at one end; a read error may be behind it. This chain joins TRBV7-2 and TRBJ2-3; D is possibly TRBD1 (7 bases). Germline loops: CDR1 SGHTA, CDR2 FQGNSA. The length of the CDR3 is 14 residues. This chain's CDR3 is CASSLVSEGARVLF. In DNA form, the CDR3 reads TGTGCCAGCAGCTTAGTGTCGGAGGGGGCAAGGGTGCTTTTT.

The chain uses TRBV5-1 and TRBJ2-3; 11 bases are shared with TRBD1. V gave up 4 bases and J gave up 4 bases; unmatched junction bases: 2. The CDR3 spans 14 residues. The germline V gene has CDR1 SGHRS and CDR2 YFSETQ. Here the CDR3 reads CASSPGQGADTQYF. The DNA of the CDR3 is TGCGCCAGCAGCCCGGGACAGGGGGCAGATACGCAGTATTTT.

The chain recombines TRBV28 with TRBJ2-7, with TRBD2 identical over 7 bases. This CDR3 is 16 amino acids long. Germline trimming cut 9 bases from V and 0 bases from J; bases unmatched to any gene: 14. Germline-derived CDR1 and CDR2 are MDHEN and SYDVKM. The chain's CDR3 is CASTPRLSGSSYEQYF. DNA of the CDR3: TGTGCCAGTACCCCTCGCCTTAGCGGGTCCTCCTACGAGCAGTACTTC.

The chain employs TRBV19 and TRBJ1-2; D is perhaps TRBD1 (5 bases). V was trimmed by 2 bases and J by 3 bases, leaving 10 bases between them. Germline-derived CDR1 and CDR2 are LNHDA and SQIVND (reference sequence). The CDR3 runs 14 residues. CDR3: CASSISGADYGYTF. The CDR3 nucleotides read TGTGCCAGTAGTATAAGTGGGGCGGACTATGGCTACACCTTC.